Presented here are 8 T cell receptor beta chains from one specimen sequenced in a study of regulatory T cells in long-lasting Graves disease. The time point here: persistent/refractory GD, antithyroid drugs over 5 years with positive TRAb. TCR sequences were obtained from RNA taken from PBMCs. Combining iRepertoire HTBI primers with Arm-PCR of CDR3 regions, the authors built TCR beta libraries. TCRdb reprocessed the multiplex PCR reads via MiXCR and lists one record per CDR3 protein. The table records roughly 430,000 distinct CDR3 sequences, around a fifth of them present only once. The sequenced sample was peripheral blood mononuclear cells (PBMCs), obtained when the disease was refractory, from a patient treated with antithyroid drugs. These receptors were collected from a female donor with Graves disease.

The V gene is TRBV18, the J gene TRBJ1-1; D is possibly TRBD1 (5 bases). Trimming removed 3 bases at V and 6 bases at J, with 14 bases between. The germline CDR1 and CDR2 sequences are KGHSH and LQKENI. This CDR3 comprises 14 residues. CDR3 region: CASSPMTVLSEAFF. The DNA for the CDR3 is TGTGCCAGCTCACCGATGACAGTCCTCTCTGAAGCTTTCTTT. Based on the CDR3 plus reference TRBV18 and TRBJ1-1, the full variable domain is NAGVMQNPRHLVRRRGQEARLRCSPMKGHSHVYWYRQLPEEGLKFMVYLQKENIIDESGMPKERFSAEFPKEGPSILRIQQVVRGDSAAYFCASSPMTVLSEAFFGQGTRLTVV.

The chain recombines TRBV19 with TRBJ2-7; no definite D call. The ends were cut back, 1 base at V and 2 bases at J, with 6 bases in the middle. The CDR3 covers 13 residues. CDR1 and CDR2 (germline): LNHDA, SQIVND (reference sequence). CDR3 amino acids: CASSIVSTYEQYF. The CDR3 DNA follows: TGTGCCAGTAGTATAGTTTCGACCTACGAGCAGTACTTC.

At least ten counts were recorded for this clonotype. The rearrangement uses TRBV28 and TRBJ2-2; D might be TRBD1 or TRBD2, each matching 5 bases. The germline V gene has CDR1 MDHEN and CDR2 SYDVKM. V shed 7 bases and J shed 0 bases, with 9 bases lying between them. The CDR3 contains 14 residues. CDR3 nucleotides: TGTGCCAGCATAGAGGGGTCGAACACCGGGGAGCTGTTTTTT. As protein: CASIEGSNTGELFF.

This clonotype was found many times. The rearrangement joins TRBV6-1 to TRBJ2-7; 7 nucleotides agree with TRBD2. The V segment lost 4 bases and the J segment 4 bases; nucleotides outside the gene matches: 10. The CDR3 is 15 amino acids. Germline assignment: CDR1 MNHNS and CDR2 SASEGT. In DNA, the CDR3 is TGTGCCAGCAGTGTGCCAGCGGGAATGACTTACGAGCAGTACTTC. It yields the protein CASSVPAGMTYEQYF.

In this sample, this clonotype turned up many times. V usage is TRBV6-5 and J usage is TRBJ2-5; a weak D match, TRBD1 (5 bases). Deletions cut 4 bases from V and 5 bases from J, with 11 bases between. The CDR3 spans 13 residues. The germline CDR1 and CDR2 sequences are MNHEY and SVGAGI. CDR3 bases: TGTGCCAGCAGTTTTCAGGGTGTTGAGACCCAGTACTTC. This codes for CASSFQGVETQYF.

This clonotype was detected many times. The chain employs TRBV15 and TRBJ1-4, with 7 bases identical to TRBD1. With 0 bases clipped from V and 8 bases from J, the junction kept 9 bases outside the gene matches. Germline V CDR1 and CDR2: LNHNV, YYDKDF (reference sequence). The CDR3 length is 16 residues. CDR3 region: CATSRDTTGIGEKLFF. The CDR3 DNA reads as TGTGCCACCAGCAGAGATACGACAGGGATAGGGGAAAAACTGTTTTTT.

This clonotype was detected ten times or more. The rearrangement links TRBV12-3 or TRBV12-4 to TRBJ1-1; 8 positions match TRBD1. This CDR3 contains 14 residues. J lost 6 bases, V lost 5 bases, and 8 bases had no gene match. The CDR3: CASSMTGAFAEAFF. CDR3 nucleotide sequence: TGTGCCAGCAGTATGACAGGGGCGTTCGCTGAAGCTTTCTTT.

This CDR3 reads CASGGLGTEAFF. The DNA of the CDR3 is TGTGCCAGCGGAGGGCTGGGCACTGAAGCTTTCTTT. This sequence joins TRBV12-3 or TRBV12-4 and TRBJ1-1; D unclear. CDR3 length equals 12 residues. V was shortened by 8 bases and J by 4 bases, with 11 bases between the two germline ends.